The rows below give T cell receptor beta chains drawn from one sample of a study of read filtering for tumor transcriptome and immune sequencing. Each CDR3 protein gets one entry after TCRdb re-called the reads with MiXCR. The sample consists of 57,000 or so distinct CDR3 sequences, roughly a fifth of them appearing once. Input material: a population of CD138-negative cells sorted from bone marrow. These TCRs come from a donor older than 35 with multiple myeloma. Each CDR3 is given with its conserved first and last residue. D genes are given only for firm matches. Clone sizes are given selectively: once, few, many, or a class where the clone is expanded.

abundance: -; j_gene: TRBJ1-3; v_gene: TRBV18; d_gene: TRBD1; CDR3aa: CASSLGQFYAGDTIYF; CDR3nt: TGTGCCAGCTCATTGGGACAGTTCTATGCTGGAGACACCATATATTTT
abundance: -; j_gene: TRBJ2-1; v_gene: TRBV27; d_gene: TRBD2; CDR3aa: CASSAGLAGGWNEQFF; CDR3nt: TGTGCCAGCAGCGCGGGACTAGCGGGAGGGTGGAATGAGCAGTTCTTC
abundance: many; j_gene: TRBJ2-7; v_gene: TRBV10-3; d_gene: -; CDR3aa: CATCATSATGGEQYF; CDR3nt: TGTGCCACCTGTGCGACTAGCGCGACAGGGGGGGAGCAGTACTTC
abundance: many; j_gene: TRBJ2-2; v_gene: TRBV7-3; d_gene: TRBD2; CDR3aa: CASSLLGLGNTGELFF; CDR3nt: TGTGCCAGCAGCTTATTGGGACTAGGGAACACCGGGGAGCTGTTTTTT
abundance: many; j_gene: TRBJ2-3; v_gene: TRBV20-1; d_gene: -; CDR3aa: CSASLPPTDTQYF; CDR3nt: TGCAGTGCTTCCCTGCCCCCCACAGATACGCAGTATTTT
abundance: many; j_gene: TRBJ2-2; v_gene: TRBV18; d_gene: -; CDR3aa: CASSPPTIPGELFF; CDR3nt: TGTGCCAGCTCACCTCCCACCATCCCCGGGGAGCTGTTTTTT
abundance: many; j_gene: TRBJ2-7; v_gene: TRBV15; d_gene: TRBD1; CDR3aa: CATSRAKGQGYEQYF; CDR3nt: TGTGCCACCAGCAGGGCTAAGGGACAGGGGTACGAGCAGTACTTC
abundance: -; j_gene: TRBJ2-5; v_gene: TRBV5-4; d_gene: -; CDR3aa: CASSSDRATQYF; CDR3nt: TGTGCCAGCAGCTCGGATCGGGCGACCCAGTACTTC
abundance: -; j_gene: TRBJ2-1; v_gene: TRBV10-1; d_gene: -; CDR3aa: CASAPGSPSCNEQFF; CDR3nt: TGCGCCAGCGCCCCGGGGAGCCCGTCCTGCAATGAGCAGTTCTTC
abundance: many; j_gene: TRBJ2-3; v_gene: TRBV9; d_gene: -; CDR3aa: CASRDITDTQYF; CDR3nt: TGTGCCAGCAGGGATATCACAGATACGCAGTATTTT
abundance: many; j_gene: TRBJ2-4; v_gene: TRBV6-1; d_gene: TRBD2; CDR3aa: CASSTGGSPDIQYF; CDR3nt: TGTGCCAGCAGTACGGGGGGGTCCCCCGACATTCAGTACTTC
abundance: -; j_gene: TRBJ2-7; v_gene: TRBV18; d_gene: -; CDR3aa: CASPPITGEGEQYF; CDR3nt: TGTGCCAGCCCACCTATTACAGGGGAGGGTGAGCAGTACTTC
abundance: many; j_gene: TRBJ2-3; v_gene: TRBV12-3/TRBV12-4; d_gene: -; CDR3aa: CASSPEGDTQYF; CDR3nt: TGTGCCAGCAGCCCCGAGGGAGATACGCAGTATTTT
abundance: many; j_gene: TRBJ2-5; v_gene: TRBV28; d_gene: TRBD1; CDR3aa: CASSLRGTGKETQYF; CDR3nt: TGTGCCAGCAGTCTTAGGGGGACAGGGAAAGAGACCCAGTACTTC
abundance: -; j_gene: TRBJ2-1; v_gene: TRBV28; d_gene: -; CDR3aa: CASRGCNEQFF; CDR3nt: TGTGCCAGCCGAGGTTGCAATGAGCAGTTCTTC
abundance: many; j_gene: TRBJ2-5; v_gene: TRBV3-1; d_gene: TRBD2; CDR3aa: CASSPGLAGVEATKYF; CDR3nt: TGTGCCAGCAGCCCCGGACTAGCGGGAGTTGAAGCTACCAAATACTTC
abundance: few; j_gene: TRBJ1-2; v_gene: TRBV20-1; d_gene: TRBD1; CDR3aa: CSAHRQGAGDGYTF; CDR3nt: TGCAGTGCGCACCGACAGGGGGCGGGGGATGGCTACACCTTC
abundance: many; j_gene: TRBJ2-1; v_gene: TRBV28; d_gene: TRBD2; CDR3aa: CASRPDGTFLAGGPNEQFF; CDR3nt: TGTGCCAGCAGGCCGGATGGGACTTTTCTAGCGGGAGGGCCGAATGAGCAGTTCTTC
abundance: many; j_gene: TRBJ2-7; v_gene: TRBV28; d_gene: TRBD2; CDR3aa: CASGRGGTYEQYF; CDR3nt: TGTGCCAGCGGTCGGGGGGGAACCTACGAGCAGTACTTC
abundance: -; j_gene: TRBJ2-7; v_gene: TRBV10-2; d_gene: TRBD2; CDR3aa: CASRRGGTSSEQYF; CDR3nt: TGCGCCAGCCGGAGGGGTGGGACTAGCTCCGAGCAGTACTTC
abundance: -; j_gene: TRBJ2-1; v_gene: TRBV5-1; d_gene: -; CDR3aa: CASSLGGTADNEQFF; CDR3nt: TGCGCCAGCAGCTTGGGGGGGACCGCTGACAATGAGCAGTTCTTC
abundance: many; j_gene: TRBJ2-1; v_gene: TRBV6-5; d_gene: TRBD2; CDR3aa: CASSYSGTSGIYNEQFF; CDR3nt: TGTGCCAGCAGTTATAGTGGAACTAGCGGGATTTACAATGAGCAGTTCTTC